What follows are 22 T cell receptor beta chains derived from one specimen sequenced in a study of T cells in Graves' hyperthyroidism and ophthalmopathy. Amplification of TCR beta CDR3 regions was performed using RNA transcripts as template. Carried out on the TCR CDR3, a first-round RT-PCR used the HTBI primer set. TCRdb re-called the multiplex PCR reads through MiXCR, storing one row per CDR3 protein. The sample yields about 570,000 distinct CDR3 sequences, less than 15% seen once. Sequenced material: blood. Receptors were obtained from a woman aged 40 to 50 with Graves' hyperthyroidism.

Points on this clonotype: A read error is possible here, since a much larger clone lies one base away. This chain links TRBV18 with TRBJ2-7; D is unresolved. The length of the CDR3 is 14 residues. Trimming took 0 bases from V and 3 from J, leaving 9 bases between them. Germline lookup yields CDR1 KGHSH and CDR2 LQKENI. DNA for the CDR3: TGTGCCAGCTCACCACCGAAGGGAAGCTACGAGCAGTACTTC. This encodes CASSPPKGSYEQYF. Full variable domain (missing parts from reference TRBV18 and TRBJ2-7): NAGVMQNPRHLVRRRGQEARLRCSPMKGHSHVYWYRQLPEEGLKFMVYLQKENIIDESGMPKERFSAEFPKEGPSILRIQQVVRGDSAAYFCASSPPKGSYEQYFGPGTRLTVT.

At least ten counts were recorded for this clonotype. This sequence joins TRBV5-1 and TRBJ2-1; D is ambiguous. Trimming removed 0 bases from V and 0 bases from J, with 1 base in between. The CDR3 sequence is 13 residues long. CDR1 and CDR2 (germline): SGHRS, YFSETQ. This CDR3 is CASSLDSYNEQFF. The CDR3 coding sequence is TGCGCCAGCAGCTTGGACTCCTACAATGAGCAGTTCTTC.

This clonotype has a handful of counts. This chain links TRBV6-2 or TRBV6-3 with TRBJ2-3, with a tentative D call TRBD2 (6 bases). V lost 2 bases to trimming and J lost 6 bases, with 21 bases between them. In germline, CDR1 is MNHEY, CDR2 SVGEGT. CDR3 length: 17 residues. CDR3 in amino acids: CASSYDPRRDKGDTQYF. CDR3 in DNA: TGTGCCAGCAGTTACGACCCCCGGCGGGATAAGGGGGATACGCAGTATTTT.

This clonotype was picked up many times. The CDR3 DNA reads as TGTGCCAGCACCTCCTTTAGGCGGGAGCCATTCTACGAGCAGTACTTC. Amino acid sequence: CASTSFRREPFYEQYF. The V and J genes are TRBV6-1 and TRBJ2-7; 7 nucleotides line up with TRBD2. Germline V gene data show CDR1 as MNHNS and CDR2 as SASEGT. The CDR3 is made up of 16 amino acids. V lost 7 bases to trimming and J lost 3 bases; unmatched junction nucleotides: 15.

This clonotype was seen at least ten times. V usage is TRBV28 and J usage is TRBJ2-6; D may be TRBD1 (5 bases). Trimming left V 6 bases short and J 0 bases short, with 18 bases between. The germline gives CDR1 MDHEN, CDR2 SYDVKM. The CDR3 length is 18 residues. DNA of the CDR3: TGTGCCAGCAGGGGGCGCGTCGGCTGGCCCTCTGGGGCCAACGTCCTGACTTTC. This translates into CASRGRVGWPSGANVLTF.

This clonotype showed up many times. The chain couples TRBV5-1 to TRBJ2-1; possibly TRBD2 for D (5 bases). Trimming took 0 bases from V and 4 from J, leaving 14 bases between them. The CDR3 length is 16 residues. The germline gives CDR1 SGHRS, CDR2 YFSETQ. This CDR3 reads CASSLDGELLYNEQFF. The CDR3 DNA reads as TGCGCCAGCAGCTTGGACGGGGAGTTGCTTTACAATGAGCAGTTCTTC.

This clonotype was detected many times. The chain links TRBV5-1 to TRBJ2-1, with a weak D call TRBD1 (5 bases). From germline, CDR1 is SGHRS and CDR2 YFSETQ. Between the trimmed V and J ends, which lost 0 bases and 4 bases, there was a span of 8 bases. This CDR3 is built from 14 residues. CDR3 amino acids: CASSLGAGYNEQFF. DNA of the CDR3: TGCGCCAGCAGCTTGGGGGCAGGGTACAATGAGCAGTTCTTC.

This clonotype has ten or more counts. The chain combines TRBV3-1 with TRBJ2-7; unclear D gene. V lost 3 bases, J lost 2 bases, and 17 bases lay in between. The CDR3 length is 16 residues. Germline V gene data show CDR1 as LGHDT and CDR2 as YNNKEL (reference sequence). The CDR3 reads CASSHPFGPGAYEQYF. In DNA form, the CDR3 reads TGTGCCAGCAGCCATCCTTTTGGGCCAGGAGCCTACGAGCAGTACTTC.

This clonotype has a count of ten or more. The chain is built from TRBV7-9 and TRBJ1-1, with D perhaps matching TRBD1 (5 bases). Germline V CDR1 and CDR2: SEHNR, FQNEAQ (reference sequence). The CDR3 totals 13 residues. The V end was cut by 1 base, the J end by 5 bases, with 8 bases between. The CDR3 sequence is CASSLGDFTEAFF. The CDR3 bases are TGTGCCAGCAGCTTAGGGGACTTTACTGAAGCTTTCTTT.

The chain employs TRBV6-1 and TRBJ2-5; 8 nucleotides line up with TRBD2. CDR1 is MNHNS, CDR2 SASEGT, per germline. The trim removed 4 bases at V and 4 bases at J, leaving 11 bases unmatched. The CDR3 runs 16 residues. The CDR3 nucleotides are TGTGCCAGCAGTGGCGGTGGTAGCGGGAATGGAGAGACCCAGTACTTC. It yields the protein CASSGGGSGNGETQYF.

As to this clonotype: The CDR3 end shows no conserved phenylalanine or tryptophan, and so a read error is likely. The rearrangement uses TRBV5-1 and TRBJ1-1, with 7 bases aligning to TRBD1. The CDR3 spans 14 residues. Per the germline V gene, CDR1 is SGHRS and CDR2 is YFSETQ. J was trimmed by 1 base and V by 4 bases; bases with no gene match: 4. DNA of the CDR3: TGCGCCAGCAGCCAAGGGGGCCGGAACACTGAAGCTTTCCTT. As protein: CASSQGGRNTEAFL.

This clonotype was detected only a few times. The chain combines TRBV5-1 with TRBJ2-7; D possibly corresponds to TRBD2 (6 bases). This CDR3 contains 15 residues. Germline V gives CDR1 SGHRS, CDR2 YFSETQ. Trimming cost V 0 bases and J 2 bases, with 12 bases left between them. The CDR3 region is CASSLGEVGTYEQYF. DNA for the CDR3: TGCGCCAGCAGCTTGGGGGAGGTTGGGACCTACGAGCAGTACTTC.

The gene calls are TRBV7-9 and TRBJ2-2, with D possibly being TRBD1 (6 bases). This CDR3 has 14 residues. Per the germline V gene, CDR1 is SEHNR and CDR2 is FQNEAQ (reference sequence). V lost 6 bases and J 4 bases, leaving 12 bases between the germline ends. CDR3 nucleotide sequence: TGTGCCAGCAGACAGGGATCGAGCACCGGGGAGCTGTTTTTT. It codes for CASRQGSSTGELFF.

This clonotype was counted many times. The chain joins TRBV2 to TRBJ2-2; a possible D gene is TRBD1 (5 bases). The V end was cut by 2 bases, the J end by 5 bases, with 9 bases between. The germline V gene has CDR1 SNHLY and CDR2 FYNNEI. The CDR3 is 14 amino acids. As DNA, the CDR3 is TGTGCCAGCAGTGAAACAGGTGGTACCGGGGAGCTGTTTTTT. Translated, it gives CASSETGGTGELFF.

This clonotype turned up a few times. This chain joins TRBV20-1 and TRBJ2-1; the match to TRBD1 covers 9 bases. This CDR3 region has 14 residues. Germline V gene data show CDR1 as DFQATT and CDR2 as SNEGSKA (reference sequence). V was clipped by 4 bases and J by 8 bases; unmatched bases: 9. CDR3 coding DNA: TGCAGTGCTACATCCGGGACAGGGCTCCATGAGCAGTTCTTC. Residues: CSATSGTGLHEQFF.

This clonotype was seen a handful of times. The chain uses TRBV27 and TRBJ2-7, with D possibly being TRBD1 (6 bases). V lost 4 bases, J lost 3 bases, and 10 bases lay in between. This CDR3 has 13 amino acids. Germline CDR1 is MNHEY and CDR2 is SMNVEV (reference sequence). The CDR3 reads CASSYIGGYEQYF. CDR3 sequence (DNA): TGTGCCAGCAGTTATATAGGGGGCTACGAGCAGTACTTC.

In regard to this clonotype: This may be a read error: a much more frequent sequence differs by one nucleotide. Likely a read error: the CDR3 ends without its conserved phenylalanine or tryptophan. The chain links TRBV30 to TRBJ2-3, with D unresolved. The CDR3 is 12 residues long. V lost 0 bases to trimming and J lost 3 bases, with 4 bases between them. CDR1 and CDR2 (germline): GTSNPN, SVGIG (reference sequence). DNA for the CDR3: TGTGCCTGGAGTGTAGAGACAGATACGCAGTATCTT. Protein product: CAWSVETDTQYL.

The genes are TRBV5-1 and TRBJ2-2; TRBD1 agrees at 9 bases. CDR1 SGHRS and CDR2 YFSETQ come from the germline V gene. This CDR3 region has 17 residues. J gave up 7 bases and V 2 bases, and 12 bases lay outside the gene matches. The CDR3 is CASSLNAPTGGYGELFF. CDR3 nucleotides: TGCGCCAGCAGCTTAAATGCTCCGACAGGGGGATACGGGGAGCTGTTTTTT.

This clonotype was seen many times. The rearrangement uses TRBV6-1 and TRBJ2-7; 10 bases map to TRBD2. CDR1 is MNHNS and CDR2 is SASEGT in the germline V gene. The CDR3 consists of 15 residues. With V trimmed by 7 bases and J by 3 bases, 9 bases remained unmatched. The CDR3 DNA sequence: TGTGCCAGCATGAACTGGCCTAGCGGGAGCTACGAGCAGTACTTC. Its protein product is CASMNWPSGSYEQYF.

This clonotype has only a few counts. This chain links TRBV18 with TRBJ1-3, with D possibly matching TRBD1 (5 bases). Germline V CDR1 and CDR2: KGHSH, LQKENI. V was trimmed by 5 bases and J by 1 base, leaving 15 bases between them. This CDR3 spans 16 amino acids. CDR3: CASSSERGPSGNTIYF. The CDR3 DNA is TGTGCCAGCTCATCAGAAAGGGGCCCTTCTGGAAACACCATATATTTT.

This clonotype was seen ten or more times. The chain recombines TRBV5-8 with TRBJ1-6; TRBD1 matches at 7 bases. The length of the CDR3 is 15 residues. Germline CDR1 SGHTS, CDR2 YDEGEE. V lost 4 bases and J lost 4; bases outside the gene matches: 5. This CDR3 is CASSVGTAYNSPLHF. CDR3 DNA: TGTGCCAGCAGCGTCGGGACAGCATATAATTCACCCCTCCACTTT.

This clonotype was seen ten or more times. V is TRBV7-2 and J is TRBJ2-7; 11 bases are a match to TRBD2. This CDR3 has 15 residues. The junction had 10 bases not matched to a gene; V was cut back by 6 bases and J by 6 bases. Germline lookup yields CDR1 SGHTA and CDR2 FQGNSA. For the CDR3, the DNA is TGTGCCAGCAGTCCCGGACTAGCGGGCGCCCCCGAGCAGTACTTC. Residues: CASSPGLAGAPEQYF.